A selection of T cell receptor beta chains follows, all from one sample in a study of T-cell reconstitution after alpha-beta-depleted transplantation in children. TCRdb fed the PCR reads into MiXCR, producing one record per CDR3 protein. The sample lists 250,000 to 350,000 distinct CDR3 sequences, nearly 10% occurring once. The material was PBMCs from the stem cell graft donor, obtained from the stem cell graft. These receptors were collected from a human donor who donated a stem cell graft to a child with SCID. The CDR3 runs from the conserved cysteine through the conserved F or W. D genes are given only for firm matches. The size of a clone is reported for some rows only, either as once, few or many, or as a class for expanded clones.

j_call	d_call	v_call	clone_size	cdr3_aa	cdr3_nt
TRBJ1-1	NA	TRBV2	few	CASSLRQWAFF	TGTGCCAGCAGCCTTAGACAGTGGGCTTTCTTT
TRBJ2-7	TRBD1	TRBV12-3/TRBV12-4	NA	CASRPTGEGLWEQYF	TGTGCCAGCAGGCCGACAGGGGAAGGTCTGTGGGAGCAGTACTTC
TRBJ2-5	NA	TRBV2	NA	CASTPDRFETQYF	TGTGCCAGCACCCCTGACAGGTTCGAGACCCAGTACTTC
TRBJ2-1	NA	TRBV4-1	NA	CASSQEELGLGSNEQFF	TGCGCCAGCAGCCAAGAGGAGTTAGGGTTGGGAAGCAATGAGCAGTTCTTC
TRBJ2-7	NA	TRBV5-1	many	CASSSDTSNQPYEQYF	TGCGCCAGCAGCTCGGACACCTCCAATCAACCCTACGAGCAGTACTTC
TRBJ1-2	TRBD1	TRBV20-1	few	CSARDRQGMNYGYTF	TGCAGTGCTAGAGATCGACAGGGTATGAACTATGGCTACACCTTC
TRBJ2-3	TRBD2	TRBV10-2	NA	CASSESTAGGVTDTQYF	TGCGCCAGCAGTGAGTCAACGGCGGGGGGAGTCACAGATACGCAGTATTTT
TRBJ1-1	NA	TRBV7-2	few	CASSLGFRGVYTEAFF	TGTGCCAGCAGCTTAGGTTTCAGGGGCGTCTACACTGAAGCTTTCTTT
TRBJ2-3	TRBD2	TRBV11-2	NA	CASTPQAGGPSGADTQYF	TGTGCCAGCACCCCTCAAGCGGGGGGGCCTTCCGGCGCAGATACGCAGTATTTT
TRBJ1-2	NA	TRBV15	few	CATSRVQGSGHYGYTF	TGTGCCACCAGCAGAGTTCAGGGTTCCGGTCACTATGGCTACACCTTC
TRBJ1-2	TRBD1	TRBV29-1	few	CSVEGQGSGYTF	TGCAGCGTTGAAGGACAGGGGAGTGGCTACACCTTC
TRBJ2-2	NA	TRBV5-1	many	CASSLAPLTPAGELFF	TGCGCCAGCAGCTTGGCTCCCTTGACCCCCGCCGGGGAGCTGTTTTTT
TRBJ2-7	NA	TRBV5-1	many	CASSGAYEQYF	TGCGCCAGCAGCGGAGCTTACGAGCAGTACTTC
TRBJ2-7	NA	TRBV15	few	CATSRDPGSSYEQYF	TGTGCCACCAGCAGAGATCCGGGTAGCTCCTACGAGCAGTACTTC
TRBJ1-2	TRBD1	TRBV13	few	CASSLEGTGIDGYTF	TGTGCCAGCAGCTTAGAGGGGACAGGGATAGATGGCTACACCTTC
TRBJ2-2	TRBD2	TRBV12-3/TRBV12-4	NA	CASSFWRGGGGELFF	TGTGCCAGCAGTTTTTGGCGGGGGGGTGGCGGGGAGCTGTTTTTT
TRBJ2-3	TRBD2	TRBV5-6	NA	CASSRLGGSTDTQYF	TGTGCCAGCAGCCGTCTGGGGGGGAGCACAGATACGCAGTATTTT
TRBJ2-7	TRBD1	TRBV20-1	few	CSASHRTGTYEQYF	TGCAGTGCTAGCCACCGGACAGGGACCTACGAGCAGTACTTC
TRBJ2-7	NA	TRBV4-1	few	CASSQQGTYEQYF	TGCGCCAGCAGCCAGCAGGGTACCTACGAGCAGTACTTC
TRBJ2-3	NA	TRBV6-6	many	CASSGPTNTQYF	TGTGCCAGCAGTGGACCGACTAATACGCAGTATTTT
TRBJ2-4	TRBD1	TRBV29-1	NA	CSAQMTGGANIQYF	TGCAGCGCTCAAATGACAGGGGGCGCAAACATTCAGTACTTC
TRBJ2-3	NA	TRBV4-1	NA	CASSHFPDGVPDTQYF	TGCGCCAGCAGCCACTTTCCAGACGGGGTCCCAGATACGCAGTATTTT
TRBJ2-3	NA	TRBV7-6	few	CASSLAAVDRTDTQYF	TGTGCCAGCAGCTTAGCGGCAGTTGACCGCACAGATACGCAGTATTTT
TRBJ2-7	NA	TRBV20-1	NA	CSARPAPGQTLVDEQYF	TGCAGTGCTAGGCCCGCACCGGGACAAACCTTGGTCGACGAGCAGTACTTC
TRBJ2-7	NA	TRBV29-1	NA	CSVTIGQGRNEQYF	TGCAGCGTGACCATCGGGCAGGGGAGGAACGAGCAGTACTTC